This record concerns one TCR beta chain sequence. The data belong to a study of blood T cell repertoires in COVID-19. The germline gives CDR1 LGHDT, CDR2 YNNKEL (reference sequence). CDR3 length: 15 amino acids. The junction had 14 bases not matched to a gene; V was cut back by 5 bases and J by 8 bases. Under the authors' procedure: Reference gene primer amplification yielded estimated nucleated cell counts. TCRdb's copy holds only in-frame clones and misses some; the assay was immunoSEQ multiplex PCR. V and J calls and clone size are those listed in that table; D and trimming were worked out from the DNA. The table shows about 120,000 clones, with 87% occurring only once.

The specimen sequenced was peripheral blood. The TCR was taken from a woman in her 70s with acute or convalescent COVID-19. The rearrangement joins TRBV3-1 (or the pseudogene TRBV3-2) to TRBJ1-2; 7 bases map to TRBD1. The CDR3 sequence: CASSVGTAALKGYTF. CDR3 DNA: TGTGCCAGCAGCGTGGGGACAGCCGCTCTTAAGGGCTACACCTTC.